The 25 T cell receptor beta chains below come from one sample, sequenced in a study of early T cells in non-severe SARS-CoV-2 infection. TCRdb passed the 5' RACE reads through MiXCR, listing each CDR3 protein once. The data show some 80,000 distinct CDR3 sequences, approximately 5% seen once. The starting material was whole blood, obtained at baseline. These TCRs come from an adult who was a healthcare worker with PCR-confirmed SARS-CoV-2 infection or an uninfected control (not recorded which).

This clonotype was detected many times. J is TRBJ1-5 and V is TRBV28, with a tentative D call TRBD1 (5 bases). The CDR3 spans 15 residues. V was shortened by 7 bases and J by 0 bases, with 13 bases between the two germline ends. Germline V CDR1 and CDR2: MDHEN, SYDVKM. CDR3 protein: CASIWTRDSNQPQHF. CDR3 bases: TGTGCCAGCATTTGGACAAGGGATAGCAATCAGCCCCAGCATTTT.

Only a few counts were recorded for this clonotype. This chain uses TRBV30 with TRBJ2-1; D gene uncertain. The CDR3 loop spans 15 amino acids. Per germline, CDR1 GTSNPN and CDR2 SVGIG (reference sequence). The V gene lost 6 bases and the J gene lost 1 base, with 16 bases spanning the gap. Here the CDR3 reads CACTVSLGSYNEQFF. CDR3 bases: TGTGCCTGCACCGTTAGCTTGGGGTCCTACAATGAGCAGTTCTTC.

This clonotype was seen many times. CDR3 DNA: TGTGCCAGCAGCCGGGACGTAGAGAATTCACCCCTCCACTTT. This codes for CASSRDVENSPLHF. The V call is TRBV4-2, the J call TRBJ1-6; possibly TRBD1 for D (5 bases). This CDR3 has 14 residues. Trimming took 4 bases from V and 7 from J, leaving 11 bases between them. The V gene's germline CDR1 is LGHNA and CDR2 YNFKEQ.

This clonotype was seen many times. CDR3 sequence: CASSFRGRGADTQYF. As DNA, the CDR3 is TGTGCCAGCAGCTTTCGCGGGAGGGGAGCAGATACGCAGTATTTT. The chain recombines TRBV7-8 with TRBJ2-3; 9 nucleotides match TRBD2. The CDR3 totals 15 residues. The junction had 5 bases not matched to a gene; V was cut back by 3 bases and J by 4 bases. The germline V gene has CDR1 SGHVS and CDR2 FQNEAQ.

The rearrangement uses TRBV12-3 or TRBV12-4 and TRBJ1-1; D is uncertain. This CDR3 is built from 12 residues. V lost 5 bases, J lost 1 base, and 5 bases lay in between. This chain's CDR3 is CASSPTNTEAFF. In DNA, the CDR3 is TGTGCCAGCAGTCCTACGAACACTGAAGCTTTCTTT.

This CDR3 is CASSQSRALWDEQFF. In nucleotides, the CDR3 is TGCGCCAGCAGTCAATCGAGGGCCCTGTGGGATGAGCAGTTCTTC. The chain combines TRBV23-1 with TRBJ2-1; tentative D call: TRBD2 (5 bases). TRBV23-1 is flagged as an ORF with uncertain function. The CDR3 consists of 15 residues. V was shortened by 0 bases and J by 8 bases, with 14 bases between the two germline ends.

This clonotype was observed at least ten times. The rearrangement uses TRBV28 and TRBJ2-5, with TRBD1 identical over 7 bases. The V gene end was trimmed by 10 bases and the J gene end by 6 bases; junction bases not matched to a gene: 11. The CDR3 consists of 13 residues. CDR1 and CDR2 from the germline V gene are MDHEN and SYDVKM. Written as DNA, the CDR3 is TGTGCCACCTGGGACAGCCGTGTGAAGACCCAGTACTTC. Its protein is CATWDSRVKTQYF.

This clonotype was seen many times. The chain combines TRBV15 with TRBJ2-1, with D possibly being TRBD2 (5 bases). CDR3 length equals 16 residues. Germline CDR1 LNHNV, CDR2 YYDKDF (reference sequence). V lost 5 bases to trimming and J lost 0 bases, with 14 bases between them. The CDR3 DNA follows: TGTGCCACCAGCCCACGGGGTACCAGCTCCTACAATGAGCAGTTCTTC. This codes for CATSPRGTSSYNEQFF.

This clonotype was detected only once. The chain carries TRBV18 and TRBJ1-2, with 7 bases matching TRBD1. J lost 8 bases, V lost 5 bases, and 8 bases had no gene match. Germline assignment: CDR1 KGHSH and CDR2 LQKENI. The CDR3 is 13 amino acids. The CDR3 sequence: CASSSDRVDGYTF. CDR3 in DNA: TGTGCCAGCTCATCCGACAGGGTCGACGGCTACACCTTC.

This clonotype was seen more than once but under ten times. J is TRBJ2-7 and V is TRBV28; either TRBD1 or TRBD2 may supply D (5 bases each). The germline V gene has CDR1 MDHEN and CDR2 SYDVKM. The CDR3 length is 15 residues. V lost 1 base, J lost 1 base, and 11 bases lay in between. The CDR3 is CASSLSRGTSYEQYF. The CDR3 nucleotides read TGTGCCAGCAGTTTATCGAGGGGAACTTCCTACGAGCAGTACTTC.

This clonotype has a count of ten or more. This sequence joins TRBV12-3 or TRBV12-4 and TRBJ2-1, with 7 nucleotides matching TRBD1. V shed 5 bases and J 7 bases; nucleotides not matched to a gene: 11. The CDR3 consists of 15 residues. The DNA for the CDR3 is TGTGCCAGCAGTGACAGGGTTGTTCAGGGAAATGAGCAGTTCTTC. It is translated as CASSDRVVQGNEQFF.

This clonotype showed up many times. The rearrangement uses TRBV20-1 and TRBJ1-3, with TRBD1 matching over 9 bases. J gave up 4 bases and V 6 bases, and 7 bases lay outside the gene matches. The CDR3 covers 14 residues. Germline lookup yields CDR1 DFQATT and CDR2 SNEGSKA (reference sequence). CDR3 in amino acids: CSAPGDRVGNTIYF. The CDR3 bases are TGCAGTGCGCCGGGGGACAGGGTAGGAAACACCATATATTTT.

This clonotype was picked up many times. The chain links TRBV12-3 or TRBV12-4 to TRBJ2-5, with D uncertain. Trimming removed 5 bases from V and 3 bases from J, with 7 bases in between. The CDR3 has 12 amino acids. As DNA, the CDR3 is TGTGCCAGCAGTCAAGATAAAGAGACCCAGTACTTC. Amino acids: CASSQDKETQYF.

This clonotype has more than one count but fewer than ten. J is TRBJ2-7 and V is TRBV7-9; 12 positions agree with TRBD1. The germline V gene has CDR1 SEHNR and CDR2 FQNEAQ (reference sequence). J was trimmed by 6 bases and V by 0 bases; bases with no gene match: 0. This CDR3 has 14 residues. The CDR3 here is CASSLAGQGAEQYF. The CDR3 DNA is TGTGCCAGCAGCTTAGCGGGACAGGGGGCCGAGCAGTACTTC.

At least ten counts were recorded for this clonotype. This chain connects TRBV18 to TRBJ1-5; 7 nucleotides line up with TRBD1. The CDR3 runs 17 residues. Germline CDR1 reads KGHSH; CDR2 reads LQKENI. Unmatched junction bases numbered 15, after V lost 6 bases and J lost 4 bases. In DNA form, the CDR3 reads TGTGCCAGCTCCCAGGCAGGGGGTAGAGGCTCGAATCAGCCCCAGCATTTT. It encodes CASSQAGGRGSNQPQHF.

This chain joins TRBV29-1 and TRBJ2-2; the D gene is possibly TRBD1 (6 bases). This CDR3 has 13 amino acids. The germline CDR1 and CDR2 sequences are SQVTM and ANQGSEA. V lost 7 bases, J lost 0 bases, and 9 bases lay in between. The CDR3: CSAHRANTGELFF. The CDR3 DNA sequence: TGCAGCGCCCACAGGGCGAACACCGGGGAGCTGTTTTTT.

This sequence joins TRBV12-3 or TRBV12-4 and TRBJ1-5, with D hard to call. Between the trimmed V and J ends, which lost 7 bases and 0 bases, there was a span of 10 bases. This CDR3 region has 14 residues. Written as DNA, the CDR3 is TGTGCCAGCACCGTGGGGTATAGCAATCAGCCCCAGCATTTT. Its translation is CASTVGYSNQPQHF.

This clonotype occurred many times. The rearrangement joins TRBV27 to TRBJ2-1; 7 nucleotides agree with TRBD1. This CDR3 has 16 amino acids. V was pared by 6 bases and J by 0 bases, with 8 bases of the junction left unmatched. Germline V gene data show CDR1 as MNHEY and CDR2 as SMNVEV (reference sequence). DNA of the CDR3: TGTGCCAGCAGGGACTGGGACAGAAGCTCCTACAATGAGCAGTTCTTC. Translating gives CASRDWDRSSYNEQFF.

This clonotype was recorded at least ten times. The chain joins TRBV12-3 or TRBV12-4 to TRBJ1-2; no reliable D call. The CDR3 has 13 amino acids. V was cut by 1 base and J by 8 bases, with 11 bases left in between. This CDR3 is CASSLDALGGYTF. The CDR3 DNA sequence: TGTGCCAGCAGTTTAGACGCACTGGGGGGCTACACCTTC.

This clonotype was observed a handful of times. The rearrangement links TRBV12-3 or TRBV12-4 to TRBJ1-4; 10 bases agree with TRBD1. J lost 1 base, V lost 10 bases, and 18 bases had no gene match. This CDR3 region has 19 residues. CDR3 nucleotide sequence: TGTGCCACTCAAAACCGGACCGGGACAGGGGATCAAACTAATGAAAAACTGTTTTTT. Translating gives CATQNRTGTGDQTNEKLFF.

This clonotype was detected ten times or more. The chain has TRBV7-9 and TRBJ2-7; TRBD2 aligns across 10 bases. V lost 7 bases and J lost 6; bases outside the gene matches: 6. CDR3 length equals 13 residues. Germline-derived CDR1 and CDR2 are SEHNR and FQNEAQ (reference sequence). CDR3 amino acids: CASNLAGVREQYF. CDR3 sequence (DNA): TGTGCCAGCAATCTAGCGGGAGTGCGCGAGCAGTACTTC.

This clonotype occurred a few times. This chain uses TRBV2 with TRBJ2-7, with 7 positions matching TRBD1. Germline loops: CDR1 SNHLY, CDR2 FYNNEI. CDR3 length: 13 amino acids. J gave up 0 bases and V 7 bases, and 3 bases lay outside the gene matches. The chain's CDR3 is CASIGTASYEQYF. The CDR3 DNA reads as TGTGCCAGCATCGGGACAGCCTCCTACGAGCAGTACTTC.

This clonotype was detected ten times or more. This chain joins TRBV28 and TRBJ2-1; maybe TRBD2 (5 bases). This CDR3 spans 19 amino acids. Germline loops: CDR1 MDHEN, CDR2 SYDVKM. V lost 6 bases and J 1 base, leaving 25 bases between the germline ends. The CDR3 coding sequence is TGTGCCAGCAGGGTGATAAGGCTTGGGGTAAGAGGGTCCTACAATGAGCAGTTCTTC. Protein sequence: CASRVIRLGVRGSYNEQFF.

This clonotype was seen ten or more times. The chain has TRBV21-1 and TRBJ2-7; TRBD1 is the table's D call and was not checked against the DNA. TRBV21-1 is labeled a pseudogene. The CDR3 has 13 residues. In DNA form, the CDR3 reads TGTGCCAGCAGCCCCCGGTCGACGGACGAGCAGTACTTC. This codes for CASSPRSTDEQYF.

The chain recombines TRBV6-1 with TRBJ1-1; a possible D gene is TRBD1 (5 bases). Trimming pared 3 bases from V and 1 base from J, leaving 12 bases between. CDR3 length equals 15 residues. CDR1 and CDR2 (germline): MNHNS, SASEGT. The CDR3 DNA sequence: TGTGCCAGCAGTGAGCGGGGACGAGGGAACACTGAAGCTTTCTTT. Translating gives CASSERGRGNTEAFF.